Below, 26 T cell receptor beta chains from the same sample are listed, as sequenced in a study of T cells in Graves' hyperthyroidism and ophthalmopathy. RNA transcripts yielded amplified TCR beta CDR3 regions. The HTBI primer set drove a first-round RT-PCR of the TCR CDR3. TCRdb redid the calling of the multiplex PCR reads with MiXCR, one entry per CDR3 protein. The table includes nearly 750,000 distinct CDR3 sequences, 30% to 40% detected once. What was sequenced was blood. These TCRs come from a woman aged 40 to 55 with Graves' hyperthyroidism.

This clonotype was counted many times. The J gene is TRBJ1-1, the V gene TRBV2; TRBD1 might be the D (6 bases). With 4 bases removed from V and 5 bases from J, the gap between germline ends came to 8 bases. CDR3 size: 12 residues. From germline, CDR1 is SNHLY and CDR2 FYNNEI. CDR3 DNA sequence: TGTGCCAGCAGTGGACAGGCGACTGAAGCTTTCTTT. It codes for CASSGQATEAFF.

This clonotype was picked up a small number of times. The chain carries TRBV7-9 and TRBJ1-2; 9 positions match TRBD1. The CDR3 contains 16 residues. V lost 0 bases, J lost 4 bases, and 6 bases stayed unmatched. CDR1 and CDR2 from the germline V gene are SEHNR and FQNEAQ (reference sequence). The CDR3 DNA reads TGTGCCAGCAGCTTAGCCGCCGGGACAGGGATCTATGGCTACACCTTC. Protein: CASSLAAGTGIYGYTF. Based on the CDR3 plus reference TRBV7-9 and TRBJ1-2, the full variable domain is DTGVSQNPRHKITKRGQNVTFRCDPISEHNRLYWYRQTLGQGPEFLTYFQNEAQLEKSRLLSDRFSAERPKGSFSTLEIQRTEQGDSAMYLCASSLAAGTGIYGYTFGSGTRLTVV.

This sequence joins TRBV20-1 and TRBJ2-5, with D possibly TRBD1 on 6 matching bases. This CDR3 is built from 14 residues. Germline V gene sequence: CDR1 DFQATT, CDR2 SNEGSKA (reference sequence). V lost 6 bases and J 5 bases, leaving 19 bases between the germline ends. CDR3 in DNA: TGCAGTGCCATCGGACCATCCCAGGGGGAGACCCAGTACTTC. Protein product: CSAIGPSQGETQYF.

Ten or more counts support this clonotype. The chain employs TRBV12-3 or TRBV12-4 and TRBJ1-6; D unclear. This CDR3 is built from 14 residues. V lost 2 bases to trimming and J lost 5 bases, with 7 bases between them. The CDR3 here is CASSLWHDNSPLHF. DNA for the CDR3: TGTGCCAGCAGTTTATGGCACGATAATTCACCCCTCCACTTT.

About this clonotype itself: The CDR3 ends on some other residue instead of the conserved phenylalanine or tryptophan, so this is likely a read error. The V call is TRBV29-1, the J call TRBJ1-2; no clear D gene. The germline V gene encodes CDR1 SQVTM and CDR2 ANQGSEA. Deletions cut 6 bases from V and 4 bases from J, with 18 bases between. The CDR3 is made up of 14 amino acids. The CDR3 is CSVPTFPALYGYTL. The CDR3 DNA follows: TGCAGCGTGCCGACATTTCCAGCGCTCTATGGCTACACCCTC.

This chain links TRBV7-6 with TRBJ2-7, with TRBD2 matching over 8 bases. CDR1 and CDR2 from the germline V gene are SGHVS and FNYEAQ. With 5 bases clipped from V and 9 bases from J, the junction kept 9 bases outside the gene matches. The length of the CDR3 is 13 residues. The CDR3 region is CASSEGSGNLQYF. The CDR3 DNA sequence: TGTGCCAGCAGCGAGGGTAGCGGGAATCTGCAGTACTTC.

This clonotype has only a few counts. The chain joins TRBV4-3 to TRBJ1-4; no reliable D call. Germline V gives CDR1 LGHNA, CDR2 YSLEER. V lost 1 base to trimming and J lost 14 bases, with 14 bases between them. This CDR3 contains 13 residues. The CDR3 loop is CASSQVENKGLFF. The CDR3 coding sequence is TGCGCCAGCAGCCAAGTCGAAAATAAGGGCCTGTTTTTT.

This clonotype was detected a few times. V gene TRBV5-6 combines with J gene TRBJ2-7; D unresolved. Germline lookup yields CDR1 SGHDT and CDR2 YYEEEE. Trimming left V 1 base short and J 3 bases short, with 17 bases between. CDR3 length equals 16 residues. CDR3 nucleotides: TGTGCCAGCAGCTTGTGGTGTAGCAGGACCCTCTACGAGCAGTACTTC. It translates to CASSLWCSRTLYEQYF.

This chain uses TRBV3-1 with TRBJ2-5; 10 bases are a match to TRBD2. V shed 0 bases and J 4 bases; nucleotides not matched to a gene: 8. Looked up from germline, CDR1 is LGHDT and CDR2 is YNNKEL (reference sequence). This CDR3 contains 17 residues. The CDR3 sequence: CASSQDLAGGGRETQYF. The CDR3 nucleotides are TGTGCCAGCAGCCAAGATTTAGCGGGAGGAGGACGAGAGACCCAGTACTTC.

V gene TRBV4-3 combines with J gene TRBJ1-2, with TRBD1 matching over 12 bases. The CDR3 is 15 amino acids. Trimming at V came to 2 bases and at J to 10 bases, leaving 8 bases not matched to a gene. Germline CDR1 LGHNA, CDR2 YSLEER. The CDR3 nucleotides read TGCGCCAGCAGCCAACCTGCCCGGGACAGGGGGCTCTACACCTTC. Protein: CASSQPARDRGLYTF.

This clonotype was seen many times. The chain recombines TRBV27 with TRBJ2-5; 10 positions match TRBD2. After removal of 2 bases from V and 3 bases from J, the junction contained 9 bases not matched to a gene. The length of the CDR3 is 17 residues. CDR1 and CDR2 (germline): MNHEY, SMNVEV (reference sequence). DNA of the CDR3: TGTGCCAGCAGTTTACTGGTTCCTAGCGGGAGCGAAGAGACCCAGTACTTC. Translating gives CASSLLVPSGSEETQYF.

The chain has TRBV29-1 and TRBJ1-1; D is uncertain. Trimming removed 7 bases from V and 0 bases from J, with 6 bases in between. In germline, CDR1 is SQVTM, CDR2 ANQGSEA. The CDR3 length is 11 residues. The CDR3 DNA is TGCAGCGCCACCTTGAACACTGAAGCTTTCTTT. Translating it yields CSATLNTEAFF. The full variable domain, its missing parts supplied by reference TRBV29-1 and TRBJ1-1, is SAVISQKPSRDICQRGTSLTIQCQVDSQVTMMFWYRQQPGQSLTLIATANQGSEATYESGFVIDKFPISRPNLTFSTLTVSNMSPEDSSIYLCSATLNTEAFFGQGTRLTVV.

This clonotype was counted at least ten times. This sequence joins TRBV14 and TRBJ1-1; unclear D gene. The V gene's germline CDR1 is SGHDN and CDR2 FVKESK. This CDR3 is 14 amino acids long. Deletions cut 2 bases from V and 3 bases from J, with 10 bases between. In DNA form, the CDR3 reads TGTGCCAGCAGCCAACGACCGAGTGACACTGAAGCTTTCTTT. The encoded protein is CASSQRPSDTEAFF.

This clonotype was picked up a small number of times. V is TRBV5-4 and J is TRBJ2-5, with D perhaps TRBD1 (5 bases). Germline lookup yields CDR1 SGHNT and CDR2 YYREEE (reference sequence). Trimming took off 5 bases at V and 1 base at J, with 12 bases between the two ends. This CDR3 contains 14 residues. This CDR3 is CASSWGQVQETQYF. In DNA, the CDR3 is TGTGCCAGCAGTTGGGGCCAGGTCCAAGAGACCCAGTACTTC.

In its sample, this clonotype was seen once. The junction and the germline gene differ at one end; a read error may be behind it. The CDR3 DNA reads as TGCGCCAGCGCCCGGGGTCTTACCGGGCCCATTAATGAAAAACTGTTTTTT. Translating gives CASARGLTGPINEKLFF. The J gene is TRBJ1-4, the V gene TRBV7-9; D gene unclear. The CDR3 contains 17 residues. Germline V gene data show CDR1 as SEHNR and CDR2 as FQNEAQ (reference sequence).

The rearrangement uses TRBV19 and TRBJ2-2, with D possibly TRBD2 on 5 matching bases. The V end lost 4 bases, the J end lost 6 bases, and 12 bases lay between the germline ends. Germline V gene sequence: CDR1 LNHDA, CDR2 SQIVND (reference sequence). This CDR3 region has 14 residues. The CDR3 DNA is TGTGCCAGTAGTACGGGGAACGGACCCGGGGAGCTGTTTTTT. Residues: CASSTGNGPGELFF.

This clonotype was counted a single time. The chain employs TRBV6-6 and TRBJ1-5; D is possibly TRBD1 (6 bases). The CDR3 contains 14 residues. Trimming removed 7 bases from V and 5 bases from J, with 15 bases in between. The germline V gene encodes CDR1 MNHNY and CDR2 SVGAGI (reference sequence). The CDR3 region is CASKVMEGDQPQHF. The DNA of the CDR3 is TGTGCCAGCAAAGTTATGGAGGGGGATCAGCCCCAGCATTTT.

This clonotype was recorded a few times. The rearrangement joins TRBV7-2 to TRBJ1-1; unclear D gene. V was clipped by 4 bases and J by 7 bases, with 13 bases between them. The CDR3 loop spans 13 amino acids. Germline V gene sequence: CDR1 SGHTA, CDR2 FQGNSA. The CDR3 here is CASSSRLDNEAFF. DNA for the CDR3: TGTGCCAGCAGCTCCCGACTTGACAATGAAGCTTTCTTT.

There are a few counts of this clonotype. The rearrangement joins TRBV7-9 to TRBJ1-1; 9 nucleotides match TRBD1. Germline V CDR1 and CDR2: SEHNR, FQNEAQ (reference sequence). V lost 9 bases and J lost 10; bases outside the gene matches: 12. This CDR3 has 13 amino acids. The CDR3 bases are TGTGCCAGTTCGATTACAGGGGGCAGGGTAGCTTTCTTT. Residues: CASSITGGRVAFF.

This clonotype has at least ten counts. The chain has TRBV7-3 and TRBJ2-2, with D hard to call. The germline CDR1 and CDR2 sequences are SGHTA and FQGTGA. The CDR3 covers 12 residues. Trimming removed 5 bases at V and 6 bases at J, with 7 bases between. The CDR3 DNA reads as TGTGCCAGCAGCCAGTATGCCGGGGAGCTGTTTTTT. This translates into CASSQYAGELFF.

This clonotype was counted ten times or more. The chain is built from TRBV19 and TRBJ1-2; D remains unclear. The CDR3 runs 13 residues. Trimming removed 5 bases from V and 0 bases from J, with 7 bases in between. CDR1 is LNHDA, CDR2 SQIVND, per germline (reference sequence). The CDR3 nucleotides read TGTGCCAGTAGTTTGCAGCCTAACTATGGCTACACCTTC. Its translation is CASSLQPNYGYTF. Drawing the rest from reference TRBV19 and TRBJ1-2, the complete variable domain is DGGITQSPKYLFRKEGQNVTLSCEQNLNHDAMYWYRQDPGQGLRLIYYSQIVNDFQKGDIAEGYSVSREKKESFPLTVTSAQKNPTAFYLCASSLQPNYGYTFGSGTRLTVV.

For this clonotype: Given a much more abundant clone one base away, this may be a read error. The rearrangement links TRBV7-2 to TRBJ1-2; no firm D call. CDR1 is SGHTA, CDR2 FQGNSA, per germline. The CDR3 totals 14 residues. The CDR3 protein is CASSREAGSYGYTF. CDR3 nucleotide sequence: TGCGCCAGCAGCCGAGAGGCCGGAAGCTATGGCTACACCTTC.

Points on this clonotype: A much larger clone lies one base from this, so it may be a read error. This CDR3 is CASSLDPGQQETQHF. The DNA for the CDR3 is TGCGCCAGCAGCTTGGACCCGGGACAGCAAGAGACCCAGCACTTC. J is TRBJ2-5 and V is TRBV5-1, with 7 bases aligning to TRBD1. The CDR3 totals 15 residues. The V gene's germline CDR1 is SGHRS and CDR2 YFSETQ. The full variable domain, with the rest looked up from reference TRBV5-1 and TRBJ2-5, is KAGVTQTPRYLIKTRGQQVTLSCSPISGHRSVSWYQQTPGQGLQFLFEYFSETQRNKGNFPGRFSGRQFSNSRSEMNVSTLELGDSALYLCASSLDPGQQETQHFGPGTRLLVL.

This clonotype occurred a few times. The CDR3 sequence: CASSQDTGRLNGYTF. CDR3 DNA: TGCGCCAGCAGCCAAGATACGGGGAGGCTGAATGGCTACACCTTC. The V call is TRBV4-3, the J call TRBJ1-2, with D uncertain. CDR3 length: 15 amino acids. The V end was cut by 0 bases, the J end by 6 bases, with 14 bases between. Germline values: CDR1 LGHNA, CDR2 YSLEER.

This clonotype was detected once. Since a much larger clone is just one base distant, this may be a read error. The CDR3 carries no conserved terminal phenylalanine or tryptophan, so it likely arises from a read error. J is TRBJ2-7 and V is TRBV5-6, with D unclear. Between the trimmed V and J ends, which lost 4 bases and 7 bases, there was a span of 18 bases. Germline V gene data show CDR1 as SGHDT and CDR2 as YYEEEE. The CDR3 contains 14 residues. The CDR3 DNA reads TGTGCCAGCAGCCAGCTAGATTACGGTGTGGAGCAGTACATC. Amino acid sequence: CASSQLDYGVEQYI.

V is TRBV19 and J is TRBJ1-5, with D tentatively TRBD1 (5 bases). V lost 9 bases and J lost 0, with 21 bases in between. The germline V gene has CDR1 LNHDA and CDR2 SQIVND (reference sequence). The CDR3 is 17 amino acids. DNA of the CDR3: TGTGCCAGCCGCGTTCAAGCAGGGATAGATAGCAATCAGCCCCAGCATTTT. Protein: CASRVQAGIDSNQPQHF.